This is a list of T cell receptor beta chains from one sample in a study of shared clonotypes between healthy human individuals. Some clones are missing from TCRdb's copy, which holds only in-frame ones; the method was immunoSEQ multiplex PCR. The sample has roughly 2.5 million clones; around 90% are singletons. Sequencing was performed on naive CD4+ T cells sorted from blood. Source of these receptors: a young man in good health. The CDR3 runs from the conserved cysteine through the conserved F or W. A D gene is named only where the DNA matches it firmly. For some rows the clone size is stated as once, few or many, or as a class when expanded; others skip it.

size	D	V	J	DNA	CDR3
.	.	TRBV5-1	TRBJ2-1	TGCGCCAGCAGCTGGACCAGTTCCTACAATGAGCAGTTCTTC	CASSWTSSYNEQFF
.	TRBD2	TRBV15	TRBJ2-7	TGTGCCACCAGCAGAGACCCGGGAGGCTACGAGCAGTACTTC	CATSRDPGGYEQYF
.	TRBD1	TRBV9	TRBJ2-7	TGTGCCAGCAGCGCGACAGGGTCTTCTTACGAGCAGTACTTC	CASSATGSSYEQYF
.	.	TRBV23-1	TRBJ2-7	TGCGCCAGCAGTCATCAGTACTTC	CASSHQYF
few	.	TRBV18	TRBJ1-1	TGTGCCAGCTCACCGGCGGAGCGGGCTGAAGCTTTCTTT	CASSPAERAEAFF
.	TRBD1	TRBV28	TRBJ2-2	TGTGCCAGCAGTTGGGCAGGGGGCTACACCGGGGAGCTGTTTTTT	CASSWAGGYTGELFF
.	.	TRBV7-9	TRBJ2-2	TGTGCCAGCAGCTTAGAGAGCCGAACCGGGGAGCTGTTTTTT	CASSLESRTGELFF
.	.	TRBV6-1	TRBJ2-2	TGTGCCAGCAGGCGGGGACTCCAAATCACCGGGGAGCTGTTTTTT	CASRRGLQITGELFF
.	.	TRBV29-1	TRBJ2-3	TGCAGCGTTGTAGTAACAGATACGCAGTATTTT	CSVVVTDTQYF
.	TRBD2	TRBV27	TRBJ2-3	TGTGCCAGCAGTTTATTGGGTAGCGGGAGCGTGGCAGATACGCAGTATTTT	CASSLLGSGSVADTQYF
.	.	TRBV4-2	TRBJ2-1	TGTGCCAGCAGCCAAGTTCAGGATGAGCAGTTCTTC	CASSQVQDEQFF
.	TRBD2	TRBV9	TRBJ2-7	TGTGCCAGCAGCACGGGGGGGGCGCCTCTCTACGAGCAGTACTTC	CASSTGGAPLYEQYF
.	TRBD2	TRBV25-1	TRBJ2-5	TGTGCCAGCAGTGCCCTAGAAGCGGGAGGCGGGGAGACCCAGTACTTC	CASSALEAGGGETQYF
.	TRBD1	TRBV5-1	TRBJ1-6	TGCGCCAGCAGCTTCGGACAGGGGTACTCACCCCTCCACTTT	CASSFGQGYSPLHF
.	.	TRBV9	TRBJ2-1	TGTGCCAGCAGCGTCTCGCAAGAACTAGCCAAGTACAATGAGCAGTTCTTC	CASSVSQELAKYNEQFF
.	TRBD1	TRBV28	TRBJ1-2	TGTGCCAGCAGTTCCCCGGGACAGGGGGCTGGAGGCTACACCTTC	CASSSPGQGAGGYTF
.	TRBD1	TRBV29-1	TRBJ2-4	TGCAGCGTTGGACGACAGGGGGGCATTCAGTACTTC	CSVGRQGGIQYF
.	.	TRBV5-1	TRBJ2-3	TGCGCCAGTACTTCGATAGATAGCACAGATACGCAGTATTTT	CASTSIDSTDTQYF
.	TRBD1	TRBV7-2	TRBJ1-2	TGTGCCAGCAGCCCGAGGACAGGGAACGGAGGCGGCTACACCTTC	CASSPRTGNGGGYTF
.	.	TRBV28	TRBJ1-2	TGTGCCAGCAGTCCTCCGGGGCAGAGTAACTATGGCTACACCTTC	CASSPPGQSNYGYTF
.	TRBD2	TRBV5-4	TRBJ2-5	TGTGCCAGCAGCAGACCTAGCGGGAGGAGCCAAGAGACCCAGTACTTC	CASSRPSGRSQETQYF
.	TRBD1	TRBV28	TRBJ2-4	TGTGCCAGCAGTCCACCAGGGGGCCTGAGTATAGCCAAAAACATTCAGTACTTC	CASSPPGGLSIAKNIQYF
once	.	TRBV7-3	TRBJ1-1	TGTGCCAGCAGCTTAACCCCCAATGTCGGGCGCGACACTGAAGCTTTCTTT	CASSLTPNVGRDTEAFF
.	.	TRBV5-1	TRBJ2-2	TGCGCCAGCAGCTTGGTGGGGGACCTTGGCCCGGGGGAGCTGTTTTTT	CASSLVGDLGPGELFF
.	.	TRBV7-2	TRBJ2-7	TGTGCCAGCAGCTTAGGGGGACGGTCCACCTACGAGCAGTACTTC	CASSLGGRSTYEQYF
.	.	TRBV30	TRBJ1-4	TGTGCCTGGATGGGAAGGGTCCCGAATGAAAAACTGTTTTTT	CAWMGRVPNEKLFF
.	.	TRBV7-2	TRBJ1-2	TGTGCCAGCAGCTCTTTCGGGTTTGGGGGCTACACCTTC	CASSSFGFGGYTF
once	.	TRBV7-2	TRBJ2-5	TGTGCCAGCAGCTTTCTAGGGTCCCAAGCCCAAGAGACCCAGTACTTC	CASSFLGSQAQETQYF
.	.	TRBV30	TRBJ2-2	TGTGCCTGGAGTCCTCTACCCTCAAACGCCCCCGGGGAGCTGTTTTTT	CAWSPLPSNAPGELFF
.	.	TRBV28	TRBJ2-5	TGTGCCAGCAGGAAGGGTTCGGTGGAGACCCAGTACTTC	CASRKGSVETQYF
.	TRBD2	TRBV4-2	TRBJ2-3	TGTGCCAGCAGCCAGAATAGCGGGATCACAGATACGCAGTATTTT	CASSQNSGITDTQYF
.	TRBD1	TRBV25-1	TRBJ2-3	TGTGCCAGCAGTGTGTCTCCGGGACAGGGGGCGTCAGATACGCAGTATTTT	CASSVSPGQGASDTQYF
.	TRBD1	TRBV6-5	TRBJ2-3	TGTGCCAGCAGCCGGGACAGAAGCACAGATACGCAGTATTTT	CASSRDRSTDTQYF
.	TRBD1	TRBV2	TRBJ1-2	TGTGCCAGCCTCGCCACAGGGGGCACTGGCTACACCTTC	CASLATGGTGYTF
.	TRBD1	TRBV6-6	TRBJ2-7	TGTGCCAGCAGCTCTCTTCAGGGGGCGTCTTATTACGAGCAGTACTTC	CASSSLQGASYYEQYF
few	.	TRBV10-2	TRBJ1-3	TGCGCCAGCAGTGAGTCTTGGGGTTCCGGAAACACCATATATTTT	CASSESWGSGNTIYF
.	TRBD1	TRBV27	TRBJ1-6	TGTGCCAGCAGGGATAGGGACAGCACAAATTCACCCCTCCACTTT	CASRDRDSTNSPLHF
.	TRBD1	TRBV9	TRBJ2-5	TGTGCCAGCAGCGTACTCCCAGGGGGTGGGGAGACCCAGTACTTC	CASSVLPGGGETQYF
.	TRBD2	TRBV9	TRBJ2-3	TGTGCCAGCAGCGCACTAGCGGGAGCAGATACGCAGTATTTT	CASSALAGADTQYF
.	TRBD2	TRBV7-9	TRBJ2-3	TGTGCCAGCAGCGGATCCGGTTGGACTAGCGAGGATACGCAGTATTTT	CASSGSGWTSEDTQYF
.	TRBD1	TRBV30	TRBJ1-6	TGTGCCTGGGACAGGGCCTATAATTCACCCCTCCACTTT	CAWDRAYNSPLHF
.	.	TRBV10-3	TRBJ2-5	TGTGCCATCAGTGACCCTAGGACAGAGCAAGAGACCCAGTACTTC	CAISDPRTEQETQYF
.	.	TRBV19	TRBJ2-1	TGTGCCAGTAGTATAGTCAACGACTACAATGAGCAGTTCTTC	CASSIVNDYNEQFF
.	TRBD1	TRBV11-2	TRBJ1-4	TGTGCCAGCAGCTTGACGACAGGGGGTAACGAAAAACTGTTTTTT	CASSLTTGGNEKLFF
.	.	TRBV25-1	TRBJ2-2	TGTGCCAGCAGTCCTTTTCGGCACACCGGGGAGCTGTTTTTT	CASSPFRHTGELFF
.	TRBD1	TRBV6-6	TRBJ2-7	TGTGCCATTGGACAGGCGTACGAGCAGTACTTC	CAIGQAYEQYF
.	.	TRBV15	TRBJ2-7	TGTGCCACCAGCAGAGATACACTCTCCTACGAGCAGTACTTC	CATSRDTLSYEQYF
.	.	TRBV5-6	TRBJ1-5	TGTGCCAGCAGCTCCTTCTACAGGGTTTGGCTGAGCAATCAGCCCCAGCATTTT	CASSSFYRVWLSNQPQHF
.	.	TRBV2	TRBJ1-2	TGTGCCAGCAGTAATCCGGGACGTTCTAACTATGGCTACACCTTC	CASSNPGRSNYGYTF
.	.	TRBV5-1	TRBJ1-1	TGCGCCAGCAGCTTGGATCCCGCAGGGAACACTGAAGCTTTCTTT	CASSLDPAGNTEAFF